Reported below is one T cell receptor (beta chain). Its antigen is as yet unknown. The CDR3 sequence is 15 residues long. Germline values: CDR1 SEHNR, CDR2 FQNEAQ (reference sequence). Trimming cost V 2 bases and J 6 bases, with 14 bases left between them. This sample stems from a study of Ad26.COV2.S vaccination and SARS-CoV-2 variants. In the study overall: Once or twice, 56 days apart, Ad26.COV2.S was delivered intramuscularly.

Using immunoSEQ multiplex PCR, the repertoire was profiled, and TCRdb retains in-frame clones only, with some absent. In the table there are under 300,000 clones, around 90% of which are singletons. Treatment here: approximately 18 received Ad26.COV2.S at low or high dose, single or two shots; 5 received placebo; per-sample allocation not given. After the first vaccine or placebo injection, samples were drawn on day 63. Recruitment in Boston yielded a donor of adult age, 18-55 years. Study results and limitations: Responses of spike-specific T cells (both CD8+ and CD4+) reportedly showed substantial breadth after vaccination.

Specimen: peripheral blood, collected in a trial of Ad26.COV2.S vaccine versus placebo. The chain uses TRBV7-9 and TRBJ2-1, with a weak D call TRBD2 (6 bases). The clonotype was recovered from a person between 18 and 60 years old who received the Ad26.COV2.S COVID-19 vaccine or a placebo. The CDR3 DNA sequence: TGTGCCAGCAGCTTAATTGTGGGAGGAGCCAATGAGCAGTTCTTC. Its translation: CASSLIVGGANEQFF.